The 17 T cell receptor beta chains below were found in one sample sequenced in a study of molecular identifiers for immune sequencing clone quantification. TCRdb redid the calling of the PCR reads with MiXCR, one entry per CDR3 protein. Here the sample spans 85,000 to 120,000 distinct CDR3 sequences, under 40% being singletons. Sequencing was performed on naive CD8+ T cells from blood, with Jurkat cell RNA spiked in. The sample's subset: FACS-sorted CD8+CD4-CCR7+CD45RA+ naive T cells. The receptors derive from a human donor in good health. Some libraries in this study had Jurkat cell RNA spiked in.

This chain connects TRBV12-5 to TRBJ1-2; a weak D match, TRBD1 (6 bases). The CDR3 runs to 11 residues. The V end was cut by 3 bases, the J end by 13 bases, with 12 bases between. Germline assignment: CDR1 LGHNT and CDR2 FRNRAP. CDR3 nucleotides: TGTGCTAGTGGTTTTCCGGGACACTCCACCTTC. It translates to CASGFPGHSTF.

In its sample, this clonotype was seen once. Here the CDR3 DNA reads TGTGCCAGCAGTTTATCCAGGACGTCAACTAATGAAAAACTGTTTTTT. Translated: CASSLSRTSTNEKLFF. The chain is built from TRBV27 and TRBJ1-4, with no clear D. In germline, CDR1 is MNHEY, CDR2 SMNVEV (reference sequence). V lost 0 bases and J 0 bases, leaving 8 bases between the germline ends. The CDR3 has 16 residues.

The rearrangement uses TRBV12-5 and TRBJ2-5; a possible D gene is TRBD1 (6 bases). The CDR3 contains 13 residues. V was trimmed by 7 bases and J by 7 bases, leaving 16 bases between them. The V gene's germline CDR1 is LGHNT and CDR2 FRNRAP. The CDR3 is CASALTGWVTQYF. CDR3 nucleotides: TGTGCTAGTGCTCTGACAGGTTGGGTGACCCAGTACTTC.

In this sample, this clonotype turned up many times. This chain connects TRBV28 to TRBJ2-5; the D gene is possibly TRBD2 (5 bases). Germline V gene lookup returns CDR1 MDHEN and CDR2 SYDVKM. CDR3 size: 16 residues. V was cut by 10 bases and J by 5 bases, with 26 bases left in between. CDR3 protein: CATPPGPGTPLETQYF. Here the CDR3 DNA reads TGTGCCACCCCACCCGGCCCGGGAACCCCATTGGAGACCCAGTACTTC.

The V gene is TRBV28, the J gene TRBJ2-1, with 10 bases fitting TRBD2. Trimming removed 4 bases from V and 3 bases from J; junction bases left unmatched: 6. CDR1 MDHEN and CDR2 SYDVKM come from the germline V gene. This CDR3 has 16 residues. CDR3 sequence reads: CASSSPTSGIYNEQFF. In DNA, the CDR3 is TGTGCCAGCAGTTCCCCCACTAGCGGGATCTACAATGAGCAGTTCTTC. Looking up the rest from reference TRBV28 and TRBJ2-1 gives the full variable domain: DVKVTQSSRYLVKRTGEKVFLECVQDMDHENMFWYRQDPGLGLRLIYFSYDVKMKEKGDIPEGYSVSREKKERFSLILESASTNQTSMYLCASSSPTSGIYNEQFFGPGTRLTVL.

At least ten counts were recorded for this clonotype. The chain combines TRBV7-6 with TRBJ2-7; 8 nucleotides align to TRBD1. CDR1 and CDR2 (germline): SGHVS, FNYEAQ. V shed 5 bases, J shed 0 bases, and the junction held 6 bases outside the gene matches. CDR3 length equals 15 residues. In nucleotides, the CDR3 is TGTGCCAGCAGCCCCGGGACAGGAATCTCCTACGAGCAGTACTTC. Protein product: CASSPGTGISYEQYF.

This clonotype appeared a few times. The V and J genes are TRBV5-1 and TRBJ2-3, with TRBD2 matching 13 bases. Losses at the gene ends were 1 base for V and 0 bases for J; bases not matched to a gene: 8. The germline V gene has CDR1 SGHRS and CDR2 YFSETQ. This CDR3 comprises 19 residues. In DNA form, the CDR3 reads TGCGCCAGCAGCTTGTATTCACGGACTAGCGGGGGCAGCACAGATACGCAGTATTTT. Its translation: CASSLYSRTSGGSTDTQYF.

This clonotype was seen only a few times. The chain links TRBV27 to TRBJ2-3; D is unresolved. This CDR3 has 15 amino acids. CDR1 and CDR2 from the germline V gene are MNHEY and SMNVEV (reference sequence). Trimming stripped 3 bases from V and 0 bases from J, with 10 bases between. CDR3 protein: CASSFLAASTDTQYF. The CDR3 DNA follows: TGTGCCAGCAGTTTCCTGGCGGCTAGCACAGATACGCAGTATTTT.

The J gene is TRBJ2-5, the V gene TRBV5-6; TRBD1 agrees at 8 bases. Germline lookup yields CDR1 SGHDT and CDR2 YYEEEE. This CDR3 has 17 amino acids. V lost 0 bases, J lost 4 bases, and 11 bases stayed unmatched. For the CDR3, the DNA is TGTGCCAGCAGCTTGGATTTGAGTGCCACAGGGGGAGAGACCCAGTACTTC. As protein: CASSLDLSATGGETQYF.

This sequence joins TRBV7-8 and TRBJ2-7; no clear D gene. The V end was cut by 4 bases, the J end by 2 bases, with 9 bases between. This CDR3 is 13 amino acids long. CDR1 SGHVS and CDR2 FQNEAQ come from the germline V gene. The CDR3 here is CASSSAVPYEQYF. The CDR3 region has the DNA TGTGCCAGCAGCTCAGCAGTCCCCTACGAGCAGTACTTC.

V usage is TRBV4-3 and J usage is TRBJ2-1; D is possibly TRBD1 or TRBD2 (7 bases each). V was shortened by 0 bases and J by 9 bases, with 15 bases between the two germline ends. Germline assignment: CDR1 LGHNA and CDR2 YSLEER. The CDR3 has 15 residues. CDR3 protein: CASSQDQGEGTEQFF. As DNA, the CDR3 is TGCGCCAGCAGCCAAGATCAGGGGGAGGGTACTGAGCAGTTCTTC.

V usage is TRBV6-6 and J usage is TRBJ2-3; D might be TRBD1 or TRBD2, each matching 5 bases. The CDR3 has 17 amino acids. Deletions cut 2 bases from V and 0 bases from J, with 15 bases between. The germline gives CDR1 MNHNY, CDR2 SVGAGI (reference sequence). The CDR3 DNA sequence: TGTGCCAGCAGTTACAGTGCCGGGACGGCTAGCACAGATACGCAGTATTTT. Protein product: CASSYSAGTASTDTQYF.

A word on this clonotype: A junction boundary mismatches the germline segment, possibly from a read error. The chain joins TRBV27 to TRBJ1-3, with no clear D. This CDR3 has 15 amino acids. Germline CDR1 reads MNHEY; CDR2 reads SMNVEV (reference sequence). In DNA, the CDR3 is TGTGCCAGCAGTTTAGACGCGAGCTCTGGAAACACCATATTTTTT. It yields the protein CASSLDASSGNTIFF.

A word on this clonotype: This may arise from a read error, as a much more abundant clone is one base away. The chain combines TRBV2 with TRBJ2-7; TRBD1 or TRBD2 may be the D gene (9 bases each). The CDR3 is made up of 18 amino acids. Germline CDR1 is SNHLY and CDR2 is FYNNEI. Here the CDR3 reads CASRYSDRGRLAGPERYF. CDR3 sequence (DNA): TGTGCCAGCAGATATTCGGACAGGGGTCGGCTAGCGGGGCCCGAGCGGTACTTC.

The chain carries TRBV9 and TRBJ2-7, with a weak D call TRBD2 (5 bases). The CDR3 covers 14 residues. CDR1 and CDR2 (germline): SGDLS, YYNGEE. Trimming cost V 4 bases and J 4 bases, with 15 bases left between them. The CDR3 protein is CASSPSAGNYEQYF. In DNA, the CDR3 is TGTGCCAGCAGCCCCTCGGCGGGCAATTACGAGCAGTACTTC.

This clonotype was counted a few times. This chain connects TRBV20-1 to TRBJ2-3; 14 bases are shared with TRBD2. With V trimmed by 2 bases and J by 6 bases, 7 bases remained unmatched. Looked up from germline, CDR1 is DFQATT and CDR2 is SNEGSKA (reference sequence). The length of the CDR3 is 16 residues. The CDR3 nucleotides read TGCAGTGCTAGACCGAGGACTAGCGGGAGGAGGGATACGCAGTATTTT. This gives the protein CSARPRTSGRRDTQYF.

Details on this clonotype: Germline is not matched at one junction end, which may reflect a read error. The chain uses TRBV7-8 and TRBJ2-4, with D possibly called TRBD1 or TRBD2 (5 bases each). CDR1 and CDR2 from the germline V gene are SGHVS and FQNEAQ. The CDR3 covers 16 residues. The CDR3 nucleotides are TGTGCCAGCAGCCGCCCCATGGGGGTAGCCAAAAACATTCTGTACTTC. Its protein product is CASSRPMGVAKNILYF.